This T cell receptor (beta chain) derives from a study of blood T cell repertoires in COVID-19. Study context: Whether acute or convalescent, the COVID-19 samples came from the United States, Italy and Spain.

This CDR3 contains 13 residues. Germline V gives CDR1 MRHNA, CDR2 SNTAGT. On this clone: An end of the junction differs from the germline gene, which may be a read error.

Authors' analysis steps: Estimation of nucleated cell counts relied on the amplification of reference gene primers. Assay: immunoSEQ multiplex PCR; the TCRdb copy retains only in-frame clones and omits some. V, J and clone size reflect that table, while D and trimming were determined from the DNA. The data hold under 200,000 clones, with about 74% observed a single time. This chain joins TRBV6-4 and TRBJ2-7; D is uncertain. This receptor was obtained from a man between 60 and 75 years old with acute or convalescent COVID-19. Sequencing was done on a sample of peripheral blood. The CDR3 region is CASSDSGVEEQYF. In DNA form, the CDR3 reads TGTGCCAGCAGCGACTCCGGAGTGGAGGAGCAGTACTTC.